The clone carrying this TCR beta chain was seen a handful of times. This CDR3 has 10 amino acids. Germline CDR1 MGHDK, CDR2 SYGVNS. Trimming took 8 bases from V and 11 from J, leaving 13 bases between them. The sample is drawn from a study of blood T cell repertoires in COVID-19. For the study at large: Sites in the United States, Italy and Spain provided acute and convalescent COVID-19 samples. PBMCs, B-cell-depleted T cells, or T cells provided the cDNA or gDNA that made up the material.

Original processing methods: Reference gene primer amplification yielded estimated nucleated cell counts. Clones were read by immunoSEQ multiplex PCR, and TCRdb kept only the in-frame ones, dropping some. V and J calls and clone size are as listed in that table; D and trimming were resolved from the DNA. The sample has 220,000 or so clones; approximately 85% are singletons. One Seattle source followed patients from active infection through their disease course. The TCR originated in a woman of 80 years or more with COVID-19, enrolled during active disease. The chain joins TRBV25-1 to TRBJ2-7; tentative D call: TRBD1 (5 bases). The sequenced sample was peripheral blood. The CDR3 region is CASPLETEYF. The CDR3 region has the DNA TGTGCCAGCCCACTGGAGACAGAGTACTTC.